This T cell receptor beta chain was identified in a study of blood T cells in healthy people across ages. Overall study results and limits: Diversity was higher, and naive CD4+ cells more numerous, in long-lived donors than in aged donors.

Worth noting for this clonotype: No antigen is known for it. A much larger clone is a single base away; this may be a read error.

The CDR3 runs 17 residues. V lost 0 bases and J lost 2, with 17 bases in between. Germline assignment: CDR1 DFQATT and CDR2 SNEGSKA (reference sequence). For the second PCR, which ran for about 7 to 11 cycles, a sample-barcoded 5' primer and a J-beta primer mix were used. TCRdb reprocessed the 5' RACE reads via MiXCR and lists one record per CDR3 protein. The table has 1.4 million to 1.5 million distinct CDR3 sequences, 35% to 45% seen once. The sequence was collected from a woman under 30 in good health. Sequenced sample: blood. The chain recombines TRBV20-1 with TRBJ1-5; D is perhaps TRBD1 (5 bases). The CDR3 sequence is CSARDPGQGGGNQPQHF. DNA of the CDR3: TGCAGTGCTAGAGATCCCGGGCAGGGAGGTGGCAATCAGCCCCAGCATTTT.